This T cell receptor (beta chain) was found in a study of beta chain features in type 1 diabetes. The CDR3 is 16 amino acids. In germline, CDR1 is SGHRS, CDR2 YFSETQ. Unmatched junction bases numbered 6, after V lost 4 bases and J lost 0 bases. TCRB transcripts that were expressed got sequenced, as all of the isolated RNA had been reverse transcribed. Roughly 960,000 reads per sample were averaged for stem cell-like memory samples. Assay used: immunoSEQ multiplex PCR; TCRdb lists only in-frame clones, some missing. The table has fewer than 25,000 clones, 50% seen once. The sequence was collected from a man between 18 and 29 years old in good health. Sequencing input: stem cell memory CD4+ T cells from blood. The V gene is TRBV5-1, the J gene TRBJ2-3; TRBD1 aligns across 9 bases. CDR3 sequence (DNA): TGCGCCAGCAGCCTAGGGACAGGGTCTAGCACAGATACGCAGTATTTT. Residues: CASSLGTGSSTDTQYF.